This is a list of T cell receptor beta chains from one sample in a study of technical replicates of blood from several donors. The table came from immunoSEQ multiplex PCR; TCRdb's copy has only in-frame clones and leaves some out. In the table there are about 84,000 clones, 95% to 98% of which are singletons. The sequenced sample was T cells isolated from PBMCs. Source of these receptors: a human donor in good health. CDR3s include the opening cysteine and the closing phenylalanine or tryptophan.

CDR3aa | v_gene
CSARDRANSPLHF | TRBV29-1
CASSPTQSTDTQYF | TRBV27
CASSLSGAVFF | TRBV7-9
CASGRATEGYEQYF | TRBV5-8
CASSHQGHLAKNIQYF | TRBV19
CASSPFEQYF | TRBV5-6
CASSFQGINQPQHF | TRBV27
CASSQDRRAGVTDTQYF | TRBV4-1
CASSFQTNTEAFF | TRBV28
CATSRVGIRESTDTQYF | TRBV15
CSVESWTPQETQYF | TRBV29-1
CASSQSQGTSNQPQHF | TRBV7-8
CASSLGAVQAFF | TRBV5-4
CASSLFAGGLVGEQYF | TRBV5-1
CASSAGTSGVSYEQYF | TRBV6-6
CASSLVQGNEKLFF | TRBV7-9
CASSVGTDNTGELFF | TRBV9
CAGPYRGREKSNTEAFF | TRBV7-9
CASSPLLGTVHNEQFF | TRBV28